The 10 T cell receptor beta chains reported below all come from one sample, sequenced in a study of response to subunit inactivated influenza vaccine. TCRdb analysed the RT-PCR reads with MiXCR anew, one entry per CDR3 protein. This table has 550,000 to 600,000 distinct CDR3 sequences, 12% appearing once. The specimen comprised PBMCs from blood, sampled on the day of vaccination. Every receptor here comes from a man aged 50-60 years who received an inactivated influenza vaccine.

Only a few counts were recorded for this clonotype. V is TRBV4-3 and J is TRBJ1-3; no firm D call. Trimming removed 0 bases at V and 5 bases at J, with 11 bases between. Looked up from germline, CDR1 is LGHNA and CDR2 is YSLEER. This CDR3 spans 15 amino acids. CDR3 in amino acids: CASSQEPHSRNTIYF. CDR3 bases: TGCGCCAGCAGCCAAGAACCCCACAGCAGAAACACCATATATTTT.

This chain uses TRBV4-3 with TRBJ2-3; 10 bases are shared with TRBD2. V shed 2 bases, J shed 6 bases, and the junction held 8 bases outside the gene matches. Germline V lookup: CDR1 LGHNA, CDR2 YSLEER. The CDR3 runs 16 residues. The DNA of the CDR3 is TGCGCCAGCAGCCAAACGCTAGCGGGGGTATCGGATACGCAGTATTTT. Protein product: CASSQTLAGVSDTQYF.

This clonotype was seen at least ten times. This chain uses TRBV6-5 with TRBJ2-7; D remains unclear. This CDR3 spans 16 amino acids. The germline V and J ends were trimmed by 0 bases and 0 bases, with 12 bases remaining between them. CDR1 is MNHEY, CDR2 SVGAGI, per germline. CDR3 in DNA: TGTGCCAGCAGTTACTCGTTACAGCTCAACTCCTACGAGCAGTACTTC. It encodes CASSYSLQLNSYEQYF.

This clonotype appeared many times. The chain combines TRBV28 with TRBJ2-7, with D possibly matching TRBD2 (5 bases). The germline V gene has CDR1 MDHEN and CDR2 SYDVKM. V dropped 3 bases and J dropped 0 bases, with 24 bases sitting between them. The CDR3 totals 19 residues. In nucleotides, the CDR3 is TGTGCCAGCAGTTTGTCCCCCACGTGGAGGCACTACGGCTCCTACGAGCAGTACTTC. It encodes CASSLSPTWRHYGSYEQYF.

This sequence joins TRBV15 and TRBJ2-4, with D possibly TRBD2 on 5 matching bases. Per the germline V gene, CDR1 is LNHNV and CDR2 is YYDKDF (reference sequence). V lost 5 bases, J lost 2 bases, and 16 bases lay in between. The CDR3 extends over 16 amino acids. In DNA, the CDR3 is TGTGCCACCAGCGGAATTGCGGGCCAGACCAAAAACATTCAGTACTTC. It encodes CATSGIAGQTKNIQYF.

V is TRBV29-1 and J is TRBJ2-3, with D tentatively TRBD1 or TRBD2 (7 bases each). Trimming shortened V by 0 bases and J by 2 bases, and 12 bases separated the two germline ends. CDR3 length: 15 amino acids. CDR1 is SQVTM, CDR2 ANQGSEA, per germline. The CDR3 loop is CSVEDRGRVTDTQYF. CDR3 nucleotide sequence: TGCAGCGTTGAAGACAGGGGGAGGGTCACAGATACGCAGTATTTT.

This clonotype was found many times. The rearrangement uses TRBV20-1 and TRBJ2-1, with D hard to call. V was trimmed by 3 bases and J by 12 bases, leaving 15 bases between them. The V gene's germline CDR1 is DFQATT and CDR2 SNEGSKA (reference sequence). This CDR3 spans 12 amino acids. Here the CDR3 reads CSASGFGEWQFF. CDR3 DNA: TGCAGTGCTAGTGGGTTTGGGGAATGGCAGTTCTTC.

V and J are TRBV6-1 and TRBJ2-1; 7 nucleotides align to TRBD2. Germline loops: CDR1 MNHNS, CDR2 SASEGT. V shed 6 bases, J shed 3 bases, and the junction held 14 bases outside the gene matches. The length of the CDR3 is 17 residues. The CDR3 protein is CASRSFVGLADYNEQFF. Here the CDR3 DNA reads TGTGCCAGCAGGTCTTTCGTTGGGCTAGCGGACTACAATGAGCAGTTCTTC.

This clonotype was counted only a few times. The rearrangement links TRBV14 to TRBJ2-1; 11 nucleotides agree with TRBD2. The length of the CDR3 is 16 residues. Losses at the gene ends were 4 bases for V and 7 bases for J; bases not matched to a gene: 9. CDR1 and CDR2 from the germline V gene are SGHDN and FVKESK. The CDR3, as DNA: TGTGCCAGCAGCCCCATACTAGCGGGAGTTAGAAATGAGCAGTTCTTC. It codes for CASSPILAGVRNEQFF.

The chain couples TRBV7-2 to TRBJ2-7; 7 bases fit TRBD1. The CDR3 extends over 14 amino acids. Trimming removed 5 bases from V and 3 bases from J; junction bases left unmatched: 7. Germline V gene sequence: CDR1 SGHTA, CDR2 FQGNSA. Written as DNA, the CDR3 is TGTGCCAGCAGCCTACGGGACAGACGCTACGAGCAGTACTTC. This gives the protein CASSLRDRRYEQYF.